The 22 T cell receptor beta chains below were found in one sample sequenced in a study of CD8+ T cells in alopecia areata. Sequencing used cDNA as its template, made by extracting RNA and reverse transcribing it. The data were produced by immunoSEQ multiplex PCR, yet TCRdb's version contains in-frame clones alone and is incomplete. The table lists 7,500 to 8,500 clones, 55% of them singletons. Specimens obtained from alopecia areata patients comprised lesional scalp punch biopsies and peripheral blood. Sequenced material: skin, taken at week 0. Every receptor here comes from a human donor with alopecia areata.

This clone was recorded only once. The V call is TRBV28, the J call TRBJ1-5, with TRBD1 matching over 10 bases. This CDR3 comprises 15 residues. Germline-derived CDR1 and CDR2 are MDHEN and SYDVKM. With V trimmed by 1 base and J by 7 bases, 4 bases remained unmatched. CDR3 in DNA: TGTGCCAGCAGTTTATCTGGGACAGGGGTCCAGCCCCAGCATTTT. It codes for CASSLSGTGVQPQHF.

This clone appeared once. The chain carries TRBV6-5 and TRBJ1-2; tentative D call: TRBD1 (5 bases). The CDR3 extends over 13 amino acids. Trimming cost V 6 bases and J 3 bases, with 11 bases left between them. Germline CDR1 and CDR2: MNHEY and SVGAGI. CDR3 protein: CASRGSGDYGYTF. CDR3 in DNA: TGTGCCAGCAGAGGGTCGGGGGACTATGGCTACACCTTC.

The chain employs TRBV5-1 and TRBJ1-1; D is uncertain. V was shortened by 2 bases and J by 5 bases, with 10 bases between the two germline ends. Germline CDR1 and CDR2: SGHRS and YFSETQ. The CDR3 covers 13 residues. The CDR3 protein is CASSFQRRTEAFF. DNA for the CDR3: TGCGCCAGCAGCTTCCAACGCCGGACTGAAGCTTTCTTT.

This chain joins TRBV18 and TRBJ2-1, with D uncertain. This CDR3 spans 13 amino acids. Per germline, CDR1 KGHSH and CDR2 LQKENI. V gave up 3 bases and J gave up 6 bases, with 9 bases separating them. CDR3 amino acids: CASSPVGSNEQFF. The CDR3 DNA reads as TGTGCCAGCTCACCGGTAGGGTCCAATGAGCAGTTCTTC.

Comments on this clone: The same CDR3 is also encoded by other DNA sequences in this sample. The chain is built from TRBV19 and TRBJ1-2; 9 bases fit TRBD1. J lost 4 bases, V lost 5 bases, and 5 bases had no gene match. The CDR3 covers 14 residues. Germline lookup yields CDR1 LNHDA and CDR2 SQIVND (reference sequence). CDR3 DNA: TGTGCCAGTAGTCCGGGACAGGGTGGCTATGGCTACACCTTC. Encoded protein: CASSPGQGGYGYTF. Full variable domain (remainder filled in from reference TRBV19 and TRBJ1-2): DGGITQSPKYLFRKEGQNVTLSCEQNLNHDAMYWYRQDPGQGLRLIYYSQIVNDFQKGDIAEGYSVSREKKESFPLTVTSAQKNPTAFYLCASSPGQGGYGYTFGSGTRLTVV.

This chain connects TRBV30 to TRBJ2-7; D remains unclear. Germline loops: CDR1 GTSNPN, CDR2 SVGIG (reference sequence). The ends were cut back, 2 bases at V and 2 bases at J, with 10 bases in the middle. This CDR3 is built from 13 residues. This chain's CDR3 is CAWSRQPPYEQYF. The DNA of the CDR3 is TGTGCCTGGAGTCGGCAGCCTCCCTACGAGCAGTACTTC.

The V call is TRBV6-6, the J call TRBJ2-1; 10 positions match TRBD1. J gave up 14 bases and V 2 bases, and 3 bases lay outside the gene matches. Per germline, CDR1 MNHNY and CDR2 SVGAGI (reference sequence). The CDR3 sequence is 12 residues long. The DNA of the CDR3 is TGTGCCAGCAGTTACGAAGGGACAGGGGAGTTCTTC. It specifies CASSYEGTGEFF.

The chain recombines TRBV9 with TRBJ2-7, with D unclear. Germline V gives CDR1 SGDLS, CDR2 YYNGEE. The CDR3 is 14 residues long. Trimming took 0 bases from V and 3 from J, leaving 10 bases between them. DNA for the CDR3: TGTGCCAGCAGCGTAGCTACTCCAGGCTACGAGCAGTACTTC. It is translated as CASSVATPGYEQYF.

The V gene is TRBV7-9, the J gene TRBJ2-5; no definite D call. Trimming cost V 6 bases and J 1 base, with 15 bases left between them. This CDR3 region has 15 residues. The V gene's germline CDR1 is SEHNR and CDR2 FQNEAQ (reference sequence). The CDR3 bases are TGTGCCAGCAGACCGGTGATGGCGGCCCAAGAGACCCAGTACTTC. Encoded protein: CASRPVMAAQETQYF.

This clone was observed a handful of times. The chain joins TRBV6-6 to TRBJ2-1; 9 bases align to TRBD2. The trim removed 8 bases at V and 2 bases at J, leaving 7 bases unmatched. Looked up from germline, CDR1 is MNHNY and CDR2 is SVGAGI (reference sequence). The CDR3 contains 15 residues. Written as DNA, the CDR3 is TGTGCCAGCCAGGAGGGCGGGAGGGCCTACAATGAGCAGTTCTTC. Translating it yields CASQEGGRAYNEQFF.

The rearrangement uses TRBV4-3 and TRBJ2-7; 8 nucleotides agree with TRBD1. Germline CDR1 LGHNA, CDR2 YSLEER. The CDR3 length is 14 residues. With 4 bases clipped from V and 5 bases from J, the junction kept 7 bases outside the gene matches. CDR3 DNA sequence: TGCGCCAGCAGCCCTAGTCAGGGGGCCGACGAGCAGTACTTC. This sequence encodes CASSPSQGADEQYF.

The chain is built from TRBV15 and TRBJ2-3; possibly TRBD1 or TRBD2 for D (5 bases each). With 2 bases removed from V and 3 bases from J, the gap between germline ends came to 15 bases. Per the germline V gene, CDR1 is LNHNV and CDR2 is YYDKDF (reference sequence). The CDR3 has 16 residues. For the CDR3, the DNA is TGTGCCACCAGCAGACCGGGACGGAGTGGGACAGATACGCAGTATTTT. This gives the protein CATSRPGRSGTDTQYF.

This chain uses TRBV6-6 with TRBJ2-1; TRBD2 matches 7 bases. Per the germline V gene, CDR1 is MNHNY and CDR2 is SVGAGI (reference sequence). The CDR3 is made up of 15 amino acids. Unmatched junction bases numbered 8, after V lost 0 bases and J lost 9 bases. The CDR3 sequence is CASSYSVAGLGEQFF. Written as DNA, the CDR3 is TGTGCCAGCAGTTACTCTGTAGCGGGTTTGGGTGAGCAGTTCTTC.

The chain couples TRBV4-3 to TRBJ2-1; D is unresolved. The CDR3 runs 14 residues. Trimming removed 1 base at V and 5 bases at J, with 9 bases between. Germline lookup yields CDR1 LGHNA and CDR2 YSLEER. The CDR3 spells CASSQVSQHNEQFF. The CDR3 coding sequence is TGCGCCAGCAGCCAAGTAAGCCAGCACAATGAGCAGTTCTTC.

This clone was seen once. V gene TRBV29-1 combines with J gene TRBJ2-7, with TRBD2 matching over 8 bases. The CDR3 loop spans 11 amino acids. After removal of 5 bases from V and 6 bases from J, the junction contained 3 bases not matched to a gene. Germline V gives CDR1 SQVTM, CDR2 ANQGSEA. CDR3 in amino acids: CSVKAGVEQYF. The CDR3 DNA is TGCAGCGTTAAAGCGGGGGTCGAGCAGTACTTC.

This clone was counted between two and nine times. The CDR3 nucleotides read TGTGCCAGCAGCTGGGTGGAGGGCCCGGCCTACGAGCAGTACTTC. It codes for CASSWVEGPAYEQYF. The chain couples TRBV7-2 to TRBJ2-7; tentatively, D is TRBD2 (6 bases). This CDR3 contains 15 residues. Germline V gene lookup returns CDR1 SGHTA and CDR2 FQGNSA. Between the trimmed V and J ends, which lost 4 bases and 2 bases, there was a span of 15 bases.

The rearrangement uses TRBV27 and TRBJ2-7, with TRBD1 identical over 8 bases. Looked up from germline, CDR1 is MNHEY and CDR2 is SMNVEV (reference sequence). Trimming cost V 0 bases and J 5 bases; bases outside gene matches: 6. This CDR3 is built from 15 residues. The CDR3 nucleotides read TGTGCCAGCAGTTTATCGGACAGGGTGTGGAACGAGCAGTACTTC. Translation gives CASSLSDRVWNEQYF.

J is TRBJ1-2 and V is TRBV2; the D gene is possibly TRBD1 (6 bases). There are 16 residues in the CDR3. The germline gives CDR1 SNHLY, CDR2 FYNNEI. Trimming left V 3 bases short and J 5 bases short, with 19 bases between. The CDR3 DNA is TGTGCCAGCAGTGATTTTCAGGGGCGGGCCGGATATGGCTACACCTTC. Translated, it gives CASSDFQGRAGYGYTF.

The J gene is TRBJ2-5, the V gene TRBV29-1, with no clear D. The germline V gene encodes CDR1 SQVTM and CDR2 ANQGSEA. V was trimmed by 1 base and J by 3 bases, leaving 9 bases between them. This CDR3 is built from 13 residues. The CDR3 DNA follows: TGCAGCGTTGAAGCGGAACAGAAAGAGACCCAGTACTTC. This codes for CSVEAEQKETQYF.

In DNA, the CDR3 is TGTGCCAGCAGCTTCCAGGAAAATTCACCCCTCCACTTT. It yields the protein CASSFQENSPLHF. The gene calls are TRBV7-9 and TRBJ1-6; D gene uncertain. The CDR3 sequence is 13 residues long. CDR1 is SEHNR and CDR2 is FQNEAQ in the germline V gene (reference sequence). V was clipped by 3 bases and J by 7 bases, with 7 bases between them.

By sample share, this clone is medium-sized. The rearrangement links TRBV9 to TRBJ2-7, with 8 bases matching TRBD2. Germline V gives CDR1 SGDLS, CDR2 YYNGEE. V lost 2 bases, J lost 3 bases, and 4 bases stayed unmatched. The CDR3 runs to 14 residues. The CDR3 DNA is TGTGCCAGCAGCGTCTACGGGACTAGCTACGAGCAGTACTTC. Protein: CASSVYGTSYEQYF.

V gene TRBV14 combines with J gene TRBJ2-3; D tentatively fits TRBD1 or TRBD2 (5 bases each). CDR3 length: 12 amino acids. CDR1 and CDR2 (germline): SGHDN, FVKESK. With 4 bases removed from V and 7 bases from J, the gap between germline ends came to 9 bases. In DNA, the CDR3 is TGTGCCAGCAGCCTCGGGGCGCATACGCAGTATTTT. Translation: CASSLGAHTQYF.